What follows are 32 T cell receptor beta chains derived from one specimen sequenced in a study of PD-1 blockade in mismatch repair-deficient tumors. This table comes from immunoSEQ multiplex PCR, and its TCRdb copy is limited to in-frame clones, with some not included. The sample consists of more than 50,000 clones, approximately 88% of them appearing once. The sequencing here drew on peripheral blood, taken 52 weeks after starting pembrolizumab. These receptor sequences come from an adult with mismatch repair-deficient cancer.

This clone was seen only once. The chain carries TRBV5-1 and TRBJ2-7; D might be TRBD1 (8 bases). CDR3 size: 15 residues. Germline-derived CDR1 and CDR2 are SGHRS and YFSETQ. V lost 5 bases, J lost 2 bases, and 17 bases lay in between. The CDR3 sequence: CASSKTGEGAYEQYF. The CDR3 DNA is TGCGCCAGCAGTAAGACAGGGGAGGGGGCCTACGAGCAGTACTTC.

The V call is TRBV11-3, the J call TRBJ2-2; the D is unclear. V shed 3 bases and J shed 6 bases, with 11 bases lying between them. The CDR3 contains 14 residues. Germline CDR1 reads SGHNT; CDR2 reads YENEEA. CDR3 bases: TGTGCCAGCAGCTTTGGCGAGTTGGCCGGGGAGCTGTTTTTT. Translated, it gives CASSFGELAGELFF.

V gene TRBV28 combines with J gene TRBJ2-7, with 13 bases lining up with TRBD2. The CDR3 is 16 residues long. Germline values: CDR1 MDHEN, CDR2 SYDVKM. The junction had 6 bases not matched to a gene; V was cut back by 2 bases and J by 5 bases. As DNA, the CDR3 is TGTGCCAGCAGTTTAGGTGTCGGGACTAGCGGGAACGAGCAGTACTTC. Protein product: CASSLGVGTSGNEQYF. Looking up the rest from reference TRBV28 and TRBJ2-7 gives the full variable domain: DVKVTQSSRYLVKRTGEKVFLECVQDMDHENMFWYRQDPGLGLRLIYFSYDVKMKEKGDIPEGYSVSREKKERFSLILESASTNQTSMYLCASSLGVGTSGNEQYFGPGTRLTVT.

This clone was recorded only once. The rearrangement uses TRBV6-6 and TRBJ1-2; no clear D. The V and J ends lost 2 bases and 4 bases respectively, with 11 bases between them. Germline-derived CDR1 and CDR2 are MNHNY and SVGAGI (reference sequence). This CDR3 contains 14 residues. The chain's CDR3 is CASSYNPERYGYTF. The CDR3 coding sequence is TGTGCCAGCAGTTACAACCCAGAGCGCTATGGCTACACCTTC.

The genes are TRBV7-8 and TRBJ2-1, with D tentatively TRBD1 (5 bases). The CDR3 spans 14 residues. Germline-derived CDR1 and CDR2 are SGHVS and FQNEAQ. V was shortened by 2 bases and J by 3 bases, with 8 bases between the two germline ends. CDR3 region: CASSLQTVYNEQFF. The CDR3 DNA reads TGTGCCAGCAGCTTACAGACAGTCTACAATGAGCAGTTCTTC.

There are a few counts of this clone. J is TRBJ2-7 and V is TRBV2; D gene uncertain. The CDR3 runs 13 residues. Germline V CDR1 and CDR2: SNHLY, FYNNEI. Trimming stripped 3 bases from V and 2 bases from J, with 8 bases between. CDR3 coding DNA: TGTGCCAGCAGTGATTACAGCACCTACGAGCAGTACTTC. Its translation: CASSDYSTYEQYF.

This clone has a handful of counts. The chain links TRBV9 to TRBJ1-4; a possible D gene is TRBD1 (5 bases). The CDR3 covers 13 residues. Looked up from germline, CDR1 is SGDLS and CDR2 is YYNGEE. Between the trimmed V and J ends, which lost 4 bases and 7 bases, there was a span of 11 bases. The CDR3 DNA follows: TGTGCCAGCAGCCCCGGGACTCCTGAAAAACTGTTTTTT. Its protein product is CASSPGTPEKLFF.

The V and J genes are TRBV7-9 and TRBJ2-7, with D tentatively TRBD1 (6 bases). The ends were cut back, 4 bases at V and 4 bases at J, with 11 bases in the middle. Germline CDR1 and CDR2: SEHNR and FQNEAQ (reference sequence). The CDR3 is 13 residues long. The CDR3 sequence is CASSSRGTYEQYF. The CDR3 DNA reads as TGTGCCAGCAGCTCGAGGGGGACATACGAGCAGTACTTC. The full variable domain, with the rest looked up from reference TRBV7-9 and TRBJ2-7, is DTGVSQNPRHKITKRGQNVTFRCDPISEHNRLYWYRQTLGQGPEFLTYFQNEAQLEKSRLLSDRFSAERPKGSFSTLEIQRTEQGDSAMYLCASSSRGTYEQYFGPGTRLTVT.

The chain couples TRBV7-2 to TRBJ2-4; 10 bases agree with TRBD1. Germline CDR1 SGHTA, CDR2 FQGNSA. Losses at the gene ends were 5 bases for V and 5 bases for J; bases not matched to a gene: 6. This CDR3 contains 15 residues. CDR3 nucleotide sequence: TGTGCCAGCAGCCTAGACAGGGGGCTTCAAAACATTCAGTACTTC. Amino acids: CASSLDRGLQNIQYF.

CDR3 sequence reads: CASSSPGTGTYEQYF. The DNA for the CDR3 is TGTGCCAGCAGTTCCCCCGGGACAGGTACCTACGAGCAGTACTTC. This chain uses TRBV6-6 with TRBJ2-7, with TRBD1 identical over 8 bases. The CDR3 spans 15 residues. V lost 4 bases to trimming and J lost 2 bases; unmatched junction nucleotides: 7. Germline CDR1 is MNHNY and CDR2 is SVGAGI (reference sequence).

The J gene is TRBJ2-7, the V gene TRBV21-1; the D segment call TRBD2 is taken from the table without a DNA check. TRBV21-1 is flagged as a pseudogene. The CDR3 has 16 amino acids. The CDR3: CASSLRTSGRYHEQYF. The CDR3 DNA reads TGTGCCAGCAGCTTACGGACTAGCGGGAGATATCACGAGCAGTACTTC.

CDR3 DNA sequence: TGTGCCAGCAGCTTAGGTTACGGGGGGGTCCTACGGGAGCAGTACTTC. It translates to CASSLGYGGVLREQYF. The V call is TRBV11-2, the J call TRBJ2-7, with TRBD2 identical over 8 bases. Germline V lookup: CDR1 SGHAT, CDR2 FQNNGV. V shed 1 base, J shed 7 bases, and the junction held 12 bases outside the gene matches. This CDR3 is built from 16 residues.

The V gene is TRBV4-2, the J gene TRBJ2-7; TRBD1 matches at 8 bases. The germline V gene encodes CDR1 LGHNA and CDR2 YNFKEQ. With 5 bases clipped from V and 3 bases from J, the junction kept 3 bases outside the gene matches. There are 13 residues in the CDR3. Here the CDR3 DNA reads TGTGCCAGCAGCAAAGGACAGGGCTACGAGCAGTACTTC. This encodes CASSKGQGYEQYF.

The genes are TRBV14 and TRBJ2-2; D not certain. The ends were cut back, 0 bases at V and 1 base at J, with 12 bases in the middle. The CDR3 runs 17 residues. The germline CDR1 and CDR2 sequences are SGHDN and FVKESK. In nucleotides, the CDR3 is TGTGCCAGCAGCCAAGATCTTGAGGCAGAGAACACCGGGGAGCTGTTTTTT. Its protein is CASSQDLEAENTGELFF.

The V and J genes are TRBV5-6 and TRBJ2-7, with a weak D call TRBD1 (5 bases). The V end was cut by 2 bases, the J end by 2 bases, with 11 bases between. The CDR3 length is 14 residues. From germline, CDR1 is SGHDT and CDR2 YYEEEE. Here the CDR3 DNA reads TGTGCCAGCAGCTTTCCTGGGGCAGCCTACGAGCAGTACTTC. It yields the protein CASSFPGAAYEQYF.

This clone came up once. The chain's CDR3 is CASSERGGSYEQYF. The DNA of the CDR3 is TGTGCCAGCAGTGAAAGGGGCGGGTCCTACGAGCAGTACTTC. This chain uses TRBV25-1 with TRBJ2-7; either TRBD1 or TRBD2 may supply D (5 bases each). The CDR3 sequence is 14 residues long. The V end was cut by 2 bases, the J end by 1 base, with 9 bases between. The germline V gene has CDR1 MGHDK and CDR2 SYGVNS.

The chain has TRBV13 and TRBJ2-1; 8 bases are a match to TRBD2. Germline V gene lookup returns CDR1 PRHDT and CDR2 FYEKMQ (reference sequence). V gave up 4 bases and J gave up 8 bases; unmatched junction bases: 10. The CDR3 is 15 amino acids. The CDR3 region has the DNA TGTGCCAGCAGCTCCATGGGACTAGTCGACGATGAGCAGTTCTTC. Protein sequence: CASSSMGLVDDEQFF.

The rearrangement joins TRBV9 to TRBJ2-1; D ambiguous. Germline V gene lookup returns CDR1 SGDLS and CDR2 YYNGEE. V was cut by 1 base and J by 5 bases, with 13 bases left in between. CDR3 size: 15 residues. The CDR3 is CASSVLGSIDNEQFF. The CDR3 nucleotides read TGTGCCAGCAGCGTATTGGGCTCCATTGACAATGAGCAGTTCTTC.

In this sample, this clone turned up once. The rearrangement uses TRBV11-2 and TRBJ2-5, with TRBD2 identical over 12 bases. This CDR3 region has 16 residues. The V and J ends lost 5 bases and 5 bases, in that order; junction bases with no gene match: 9. Germline CDR1 is SGHAT and CDR2 is FQNNGV. CDR3 nucleotide sequence: TGTGCCAGCAGCCTCAGACTAGCGGGAGCAGCGGAGACCCAGTACTTC. This sequence encodes CASSLRLAGAAETQYF. The full variable domain, rest sourced from reference TRBV11-2 and TRBJ2-5, is EAGVAQSPRYKIIEKRQSVAFWCNPISGHATLYWYQQILGQGPKLLIQFQNNGVVDDSQLPKDRFSAERLKGVDSTLKIQPAKLEDSAVYLCASSLRLAGAAETQYFGPGTRLLVL.

This clone was seen once. The chain carries TRBV28 and TRBJ2-5; D not resolved. V lost 6 bases, J lost 4 bases, and 15 bases lay in between. Germline V gene lookup returns CDR1 MDHEN and CDR2 SYDVKM. The CDR3 spans 14 residues. The CDR3, as DNA: TGTGCCAGCAGCTTGGACCAGTACGGAGAGACCCAGTACTTC. This sequence encodes CASSLDQYGETQYF.

In DNA, the CDR3 is TGTGCCAGTCAGGACGTTGATGAGCAGTTCTTC. Protein sequence: CASQDVDEQFF. This chain connects TRBV11-2 to TRBJ2-1; no clear D gene. The CDR3 is 11 residues long. The V end lost 9 bases, the J end lost 8 bases, and 11 bases lay between the germline ends. Germline CDR1 is SGHAT and CDR2 is FQNNGV.

V is TRBV6-5 and J is TRBJ2-7; 7 bases match TRBD2. Germline-derived CDR1 and CDR2 are MNHEY and SVGAGI. There are 15 residues in the CDR3. V shed 5 bases, J shed 2 bases, and the junction held 9 bases outside the gene matches. CDR3 nucleotides: TGTGCCAGCAGTGGTCGACTAGCTTTTGCCTACGAGCAGTACTTC. Amino acids: CASSGRLAFAYEQYF.

The chain is built from TRBV7-2 and TRBJ1-5; D might be TRBD1 (5 bases). CDR1 SGHTA and CDR2 FQGNSA come from the germline V gene. Deletions cut 3 bases from V and 4 bases from J, with 13 bases between. The CDR3 spans 15 residues. The CDR3 protein is CASSFLPGGNQPQHF. DNA for the CDR3: TGTGCCAGCAGCTTTCTCCCGGGGGGGAATCAGCCCCAGCATTTT.

The J gene is TRBJ2-5, the V gene TRBV5-6; 8 bases match TRBD1. The CDR3 covers 15 residues. V dropped 1 base and J dropped 4; count of bases not matched to a gene: 6. The germline V gene encodes CDR1 SGHDT and CDR2 YYEEEE. CDR3 coding DNA: TGTGCCAGCAGCTTGATGGACAGGGTATCAGAGACCCAGTACTTC. Protein product: CASSLMDRVSETQYF.

The V and J genes are TRBV29-1 and TRBJ2-2; D gene ambiguous. Per the germline V gene, CDR1 is SQVTM and CDR2 is ANQGSEA. The germline V and J ends were trimmed by 7 bases and 5 bases, with 11 bases remaining between them. This CDR3 is 12 amino acids long. In DNA form, the CDR3 reads TGCAGCGCTCGCTCACCGACCGGGGAGCTGTTTTTT. This codes for CSARSPTGELFF.

This clone was observed a handful of times. V and J are TRBV28 and TRBJ1-2; tentatively, D is TRBD1 (6 bases). Trimming pared 3 bases from V and 4 bases from J, leaving 12 bases between. Germline V gene lookup returns CDR1 MDHEN and CDR2 SYDVKM. There are 14 residues in the CDR3. CDR3 in DNA: TGTGCCAGCAGTTTGAGGACAGAGGTCTATGGCTACACCTTC. This gives the protein CASSLRTEVYGYTF.

This chain joins TRBV28 and TRBJ2-5; D call uncertain. CDR3 length equals 16 residues. Germline values: CDR1 MDHEN, CDR2 SYDVKM. V was clipped by 3 bases and J by 3 bases, with 17 bases between them. CDR3 sequence reads: CASSFISLNRKETQYF. The CDR3 DNA reads as TGTGCCAGCAGTTTTATTAGCCTAAATAGAAAAGAGACCCAGTACTTC.

This clone occurred a few times. The rearrangement links TRBV25-1 to TRBJ2-7; a weak D match, TRBD2 (5 bases). CDR3 size: 10 residues. The germline V gene encodes CDR1 MGHDK and CDR2 SYGVNS. V lost 8 bases to trimming and J lost 7 bases, with 9 bases between them. The CDR3, as DNA: TGTGCCAGCCATACGGGGGAGCAGTACTTC. It is translated as CASHTGEQYF.

V gene TRBV20-1 combines with J gene TRBJ1-2; the D is unclear. The V and J ends lost 6 bases and 12 bases respectively, with 14 bases between them. The CDR3 is made up of 10 amino acids. The germline V gene encodes CDR1 DFQATT and CDR2 SNEGSKA (reference sequence). The chain's CDR3 is CSANDRYHTF. As DNA, the CDR3 is TGCAGTGCGAACGACCGTTACCACACCTTC.

The chain joins TRBV27 to TRBJ2-7; D is possibly TRBD2 (6 bases). The V end lost 0 bases, the J end lost 7 bases, and 7 bases lay between the germline ends. Germline V gives CDR1 MNHEY, CDR2 SMNVEV (reference sequence). This CDR3 region has 12 residues. For the CDR3, the DNA is TGTGCCAGCAGTTTATCTGGGGGGGAGCAGTACTTC. Translated: CASSLSGGEQYF.

The rearrangement uses TRBV5-1 and TRBJ2-7; D unclear. The germline CDR1 and CDR2 sequences are SGHRS and YFSETQ. This CDR3 contains 12 residues. V shed 7 bases and J shed 1 base, with 9 bases lying between them. This CDR3 is CASSSGSYEQYF. In DNA, the CDR3 is TGCGCCAGCTCTTCAGGTTCCTACGAGCAGTACTTC.

V is TRBV5-4 and J is TRBJ2-7, with 9 bases matching TRBD2. The V segment lost 0 bases and the J segment 4 bases; nucleotides outside the gene matches: 8. Germline-derived CDR1 and CDR2 are SGHNT and YYREEE (reference sequence). The CDR3 runs 16 residues. DNA of the CDR3: TGTGCCAGCAGCTTGGATGGTTCGGGACTAGCTTACGAGCAGTACTTC. Its protein is CASSLDGSGLAYEQYF.